The 22 T cell receptor beta chains below were found in one sample sequenced in a study of immune evolution from preneoplasia to lung adenocarcinoma. Sequencing was performed with immunoSEQ multiplex PCR; in TCRdb, only in-frame clones are kept and a portion is missing. The sample lists over 12,000 clones; 70% to 90% were seen once. The sample consisted of FFPE minimally invasive lung adenocarcinoma tissue. The receptors derive from a person aged 65 to 79 with lung adenocarcinoma.

The rearrangement joins TRBV7-9 to TRBJ2-7, with D unresolved. The V gene lost 1 base and the J gene lost 6 bases, with 10 bases spanning the gap. Germline V gene lookup returns CDR1 SEHNR and CDR2 FQNEAQ (reference sequence). The CDR3 is made up of 13 amino acids. CDR3 DNA: TGTGCCAGCAGCTTAGGACGGCTCTCCGAGCAGTACTTC. The encoded protein is CASSLGRLSEQYF.

V gene TRBV6-1 combines with J gene TRBJ2-1; D is possibly TRBD1 or TRBD2 (5 bases each). Germline V gives CDR1 MNHNS, CDR2 SASEGT. This CDR3 region has 15 residues. V lost 1 base, J lost 0 bases, and 7 bases lay in between. The CDR3 here is CASSEEGSSYNEQFF. For the CDR3, the DNA is TGTGCCAGCAGTGAAGAGGGGAGCTCCTACAATGAGCAGTTCTTC.

CDR3 nucleotide sequence: TGTGCCAGCAGCCGAGACAGGGAGGCTGAAGCTTTCTTT. This gives the protein CASSRDREAEAFF. The chain uses TRBV7-8 and TRBJ1-1; 7 bases are a match to TRBD1. V was pared by 5 bases and J by 6 bases, with 6 bases of the junction left unmatched. CDR1 and CDR2 from the germline V gene are SGHVS and FQNEAQ. The CDR3 contains 13 residues.

This chain connects TRBV7-8 to TRBJ2-3; D could derive from TRBD1 or TRBD2 (5 bases each). Trimming removed 3 bases at V and 6 bases at J, with 13 bases between. Germline V CDR1 and CDR2: SGHVS, FQNEAQ. The CDR3 spans 14 residues. CDR3: CASSFPGPQDTQYF. The CDR3 coding sequence is TGTGCCAGCAGCTTTCCGGGACCCCAGGATACGCAGTATTTT.

The chain couples TRBV6-5 to TRBJ1-1, with D tentatively TRBD1 (6 bases). The V end lost 5 bases, the J end lost 5 bases, and 12 bases lay between the germline ends. Germline CDR1 and CDR2: MNHEY and SVGAGI. The CDR3 has 13 amino acids. The CDR3 sequence is CASSTEQGTEAFF. CDR3 DNA sequence: TGTGCCAGCAGTACCGAACAGGGAACTGAAGCTTTCTTT.

This sequence joins TRBV29-1 and TRBJ2-1; possible D gene TRBD1, 5 bases. This CDR3 is built from 13 residues. Germline assignment: CDR1 SQVTM and CDR2 ANQGSEA. Deletions cut 0 bases from V and 7 bases from J, with 10 bases between. CDR3 nucleotide sequence: TGCAGCGTTGAAGATCAGGGTGGAAATGAGCAGTTCTTC. It yields the protein CSVEDQGGNEQFF.

The rearrangement uses TRBV25-1 and TRBJ2-3; weak D call: TRBD1 (5 bases). CDR3 length: 15 residues. Germline loops: CDR1 MGHDK, CDR2 SYGVNS. V lost 5 bases and J 2 bases, leaving 14 bases between the germline ends. The CDR3 protein is CASSTPGWPTDTQYF. CDR3 DNA sequence: TGTGCCAGCAGTACCCCAGGGTGGCCCACAGATACGCAGTATTTT. The complete variable domain, with remaining parts taken from reference TRBV25-1 and TRBJ2-3, reads EADIYQTPRYLVIGTGKKITLECSQTMGHDKMYWYQQDPGMELHLIHYSYGVNSTEKGDLSSESTVSRIRTEHFPLTLESARPSHTSQYLCASSTPGWPTDTQYFGPGTRLTVL.

The gene calls are TRBV30 and TRBJ2-2, with TRBD2 identical over 8 bases. The junction had 5 bases not matched to a gene; V was cut back by 5 bases and J by 0 bases. The CDR3 runs to 15 residues. Germline loops: CDR1 GTSNPN, CDR2 SVGIG (reference sequence). This CDR3 is CAWFPGLANTGELFF. The DNA of the CDR3 is TGTGCCTGGTTTCCGGGACTAGCGAACACCGGGGAGCTGTTTTTT.

The chain employs TRBV7-3 and TRBJ2-1; perhaps TRBD1 as D (6 bases). Germline CDR1 is SGHTA and CDR2 is FQGTGA. The CDR3 totals 12 residues. Deletions cut 3 bases from V and 10 bases from J, with 10 bases between. CDR3 sequence reads: CASSFPGTEQFF. In DNA form, the CDR3 reads TGTGCCAGCAGCTTCCCCGGGACAGAGCAGTTCTTC. The full variable domain, rest sourced from reference TRBV7-3 and TRBJ2-1, is GAGVSQTPSNKVTEKGKYVELRCDPISGHTALYWYRQSLGQGPEFLIYFQGTGAADDSGLPNDRFFAVRPEGSVSTLKIQRTERGDSAVYLCASSFPGTEQFFGPGTRLTVL.

The chain couples TRBV30 to TRBJ1-2; TRBD1 matches 9 bases. The ends lost 4 bases at V and 5 bases at J; junction bases unmatched: 8. Germline V lookup: CDR1 GTSNPN, CDR2 SVGIG (reference sequence). The CDR3 extends over 14 amino acids. CDR3 region: CAWTLGTGLYGYTF. CDR3 bases: TGTGCCTGGACCTTAGGGACAGGGTTATATGGCTACACCTTC.

By its share, this clone is medium-sized (0.01 to 0.1%). The V gene is TRBV7-9, the J gene TRBJ2-1; 7 bases line up with TRBD1. Germline V CDR1 and CDR2: SEHNR, FQNEAQ (reference sequence). J gave up 9 bases and V 5 bases, and 1 base lay outside the gene matches. This CDR3 comprises 11 residues. CDR3 nucleotides: TGTGCCAGCAGCCGGGACAGTGAGCAGTTCTTC. It encodes CASSRDSEQFF.

The DNA of the CDR3 is TGCGCCAGCAGCCAAGTGGGACAAGGACACCCAGATCGCTACGAGCAGTACTTC. As protein: CASSQVGQGHPDRYEQYF. The chain employs TRBV4-1 and TRBJ2-7; maybe TRBD1 (6 bases). Trimming took off 1 base at V and 3 bases at J, with 22 bases between the two ends. Germline CDR1 and CDR2: MGHRA and YSYEKL. The CDR3 loop spans 18 amino acids.

This clone was detected only a few times. The chain uses TRBV29-1 and TRBJ2-5; 7 bases map to TRBD2. The CDR3 is made up of 14 amino acids. V lost 0 bases to trimming and J lost 5 bases; unmatched junction nucleotides: 6. Germline CDR1 is SQVTM and CDR2 is ANQGSEA. CDR3 sequence (DNA): TGCAGCGTTGAAGAGGGCGGGGGAGGCGAGACCCAGTACTTC. Protein: CSVEEGGGGETQYF.

This chain links TRBV11-3 with TRBJ2-3; 10 bases match TRBD2. V lost 5 bases, J lost 3 bases, and 8 bases stayed unmatched. Germline CDR1 reads SGHNT; CDR2 reads YENEEA. The CDR3 is 16 amino acids. The CDR3 DNA sequence: TGTGCCAGCAGCCCAGGACTAGCGGATAGTACAGATACGCAGTATTTT. Encoded protein: CASSPGLADSTDTQYF.

The CDR3 here is CASSLSGVSYNEQFF. CDR3 nucleotides: TGTGCCAGCAGCTTGTCTGGGGTCTCCTACAATGAGCAGTTCTTC. The chain recombines TRBV5-4 with TRBJ2-1; D gene uncertain. The CDR3 has 15 amino acids. V was shortened by 1 base and J by 0 bases, with 8 bases between the two germline ends. CDR1 is SGHNT, CDR2 YYREEE, per germline (reference sequence).

This clone was observed a handful of times. V gene TRBV2 combines with J gene TRBJ2-5, with 10 bases identical to TRBD1. Germline-derived CDR1 and CDR2 are SNHLY and FYNNEI. The CDR3 is 14 residues long. The junction had 8 bases not matched to a gene; V was cut back by 8 bases and J by 5 bases. In DNA, the CDR3 is TGTGCCAGCGCCGGGACAGGGGTGGGGGAGACCCAGTACTTC. Encoded protein: CASAGTGVGETQYF.

The chain carries TRBV7-9 and TRBJ1-1, with TRBD1 identical over 7 bases. V shed 5 bases and J 7 bases; nucleotides not matched to a gene: 16. The CDR3 runs to 16 residues. Germline V lookup: CDR1 SEHNR, CDR2 FQNEAQ (reference sequence). The CDR3 region is CASSLYGGQDGFEAFF. The CDR3 nucleotides read TGTGCCAGCAGCCTTTATGGAGGACAGGACGGTTTTGAAGCTTTCTTT.

The J gene is TRBJ2-7, the V gene TRBV2; D not resolved. The CDR3 is 13 residues long. Germline CDR1 SNHLY, CDR2 FYNNEI. Trimming shortened V by 8 bases and J by 3 bases, and 14 bases separated the two germline ends. CDR3 sequence reads: CASLRDINYEQYF. The CDR3 nucleotides are TGTGCCAGCCTTAGAGATATAAACTACGAGCAGTACTTC.

The V and J genes are TRBV18 and TRBJ1-2, with 9 positions matching TRBD1. Germline lookup yields CDR1 KGHSH and CDR2 LQKENI. This CDR3 region has 14 residues. With V trimmed by 2 bases and J by 5 bases, 3 bases remained unmatched. The CDR3 coding sequence is TGTGCCAGCTCACCAAGGGACAGGGCTTATGGCTACACCTTC. Translated: CASSPRDRAYGYTF.

This rearrangement joins TRBV28 to TRBJ1-5; 9 bases line up with TRBD1. Germline lookup yields CDR1 MDHEN and CDR2 SYDVKM. This CDR3 is 15 amino acids long. The junction had 11 bases not matched to a gene; V was cut back by 7 bases and J by 7 bases. The CDR3 DNA reads as TGTGCCAGCATCCCCCGGGACAGGGAAGGGCAGCCCCAGCATTTT. Translating gives CASIPRDREGQPQHF.

The V and J genes are TRBV6-6 and TRBJ1-3, with TRBD1 as a possible D gene (5 bases). Germline V gene data show CDR1 as MNHNY and CDR2 as SVGAGI (reference sequence). This CDR3 comprises 14 residues. Trimming removed 5 bases at V and 1 base at J, with 9 bases between. The CDR3 DNA reads as TGTGCCAGCAGTGGCGGGGGTTCTGGAAACACCATATATTTT. Translation gives CASSGGGSGNTIYF.

The rearrangement uses TRBV28 and TRBJ1-5, with 10 bases fitting TRBD1. V lost 8 bases to trimming and J lost 6 bases; unmatched junction nucleotides: 4. This CDR3 is built from 13 residues. CDR1 and CDR2 (germline): MDHEN, SYDVKM. CDR3 in DNA: TGTGCCAGCTGGGACAGGGGAGGTCAGCCCCAGCATTTT. Translating it yields CASWDRGGQPQHF.